The clone carrying this T cell receptor beta chain showed up many times. The CDR3 extends over 14 amino acids. Trimming pared 4 bases from V and 6 bases from J, leaving 16 bases between. Germline lookup yields CDR1 SGHDT and CDR2 YYEEEE. A single record per CDR3 protein comes from TCRdb applying MiXCR to the 5' RACE reads. The table includes about 62,000 distinct CDR3 sequences, approximately 3.7% detected once. This entry comes from a study of neurological immune-mediated disorders. The chain is built from TRBV5-6 and TRBJ1-1, with D possibly being TRBD1 (6 bases). The specimen sequenced was PBMCs. This TCR was recovered from a woman in her 50s with multiple sclerosis. This chain's CDR3 is CASSLWGAGAEAFF. As DNA, the CDR3 is TGTGCCAGCAGCCTATGGGGGGCTGGGGCTGAAGCTTTCTTT.